Sequencing of this T cell receptor beta chain was carried out in a study of cytomegalovirus exposure and HLA in healthy donors. This clone was seen a few times. The PCR was carried out with 60 Vbeta primers and 13 Jbeta primers. Sequencing was performed with immunoSEQ multiplex PCR; in TCRdb, only in-frame clones are kept and a portion is missing. The table lists some 200,000 clones, 79% of them singletons. The V and J ends lost 0 bases and 2 bases respectively, with 12 bases between them. The germline V gene encodes CDR1 SGDLS and CDR2 YYNGEE. This CDR3 is 15 amino acids long. Sequenced: PBMCs. The receptor's source is a girl aged 5-17 years in good health and CMV-seropositive. The chain carries TRBV9 and TRBJ2-7; a weak D match, TRBD2 (7 bases). As DNA, the CDR3 is TGTGCCAGCAGCGTAGAGTCGGGGGGCCCCTACGAGCAGTACTTC. Translated: CASSVESGGPYEQYF.